The clone carrying this T cell receptor beta chain has just one count. This record belongs to a study of blood T cell repertoires in COVID-19. Study-wide context: Sources were T cells, B-cell-depleted T cells, or PBMCs; the material itself was cDNA or gDNA.

Libraries were prepared by immunoSEQ multiplex PCR; TCRdb keeps only in-frame clonotypes and omits some of them. Here the sample spans 130,000 or so clones, around 89% being singletons. Sequenced material: peripheral blood. The clonotype comes from a human donor in a cohort sampled during active COVID-19.

CDR3 bases: TGTGCCAGCAGCTTACTTCGGGGATCTTCTTCCACTGAAGCTTTCTTT. Translated: CASSLLRGSSSTEAFF. V and J are TRBV7-9 and TRBJ1-1; D is undetermined. Between the trimmed V and J ends, which lost 2 bases and 4 bases, there was a span of 17 bases. Germline V gives CDR1 SEHNR, CDR2 FQNEAQ (reference sequence). The CDR3 runs 16 residues.